What follows are 30 T cell receptor beta chains derived from one specimen sequenced in a study of shared clonotypes between healthy human individuals (dated by TCRdb to about 2020). Library prep was done by the immunoSEQ multiplex PCR assay. TCRdb re-hosts the immuneACCESS table, in-frame sequences only. Its copies lack some clones; in the studies checked, an unresolved V gene accounts for under half of them, and the cause for the rest is not known. The sample table holds roughly 700,000 clones, of which approximately 74% were seen once. Under 2% of the sample is held by the ten biggest clonotypes. Material for sequencing was memory CD4+ T cells sorted from blood. The cell subset or site label here, explained by the study, means: CD45RA-negative fraction. Receptor source: a woman in her thirties in good health.

V gene TRBV7-9 combines with J gene TRBJ2-7; D perhaps matches TRBD2 (5 bases). The CDR3 covers 15 residues. Germline-derived CDR1 and CDR2 are SEHNR and FQNEAQ (reference sequence). V was clipped by 2 bases and J by 1 base, with 12 bases between them. The CDR3 sequence is CASSLRRSGSYEQYF. CDR3 nucleotides: TGTGCCAGCAGCTTACGACGAAGCGGTTCCTACGAGCAGTACTTC.

Concerning this clone: Other DNA variants within this sample encode the same CDR3. The V call is TRBV19, the J call TRBJ2-5; TRBD2 matches at 10 bases. Germline trimming cut 5 bases from V and 1 base from J; bases unmatched to any gene: 1. Germline CDR1 is LNHDA and CDR2 is SQIVND (reference sequence). The CDR3 length is 14 residues. CDR3 nucleotide sequence: TGTGCCAGTAGTGTAGCGGGAGGCCAAGAGACCCAGTACTTC. It specifies CASSVAGGQETQYF.

This clone was recorded once. The chain is built from TRBV4-1 and TRBJ2-7; no firm D call. V lost 1 base and J lost 2, with 15 bases in between. This CDR3 is built from 16 residues. Germline V gene lookup returns CDR1 MGHRA and CDR2 YSYEKL. This chain's CDR3 is CASSQGRAENAYEQYF. CDR3 DNA: TGCGCCAGCAGCCAAGGACGGGCCGAAAATGCCTACGAGCAGTACTTC.

The V gene is TRBV10-3, the J gene TRBJ2-5; tentatively, D is TRBD2 (7 bases). The CDR3 sequence is 12 residues long. The V end was cut by 9 bases, the J end by 4 bases, with 12 bases between. Germline CDR1 and CDR2: ENHRY and SYGVKD. This chain's CDR3 is CAIRGGGETQYF. In DNA form, the CDR3 reads TGTGCCATAAGGGGGGGCGGAGAGACCCAGTACTTC.

Of note for this clone: Different DNA sequences within this sample yield the same CDR3. The chain is built from TRBV5-1 and TRBJ2-3, with TRBD1 matching 11 bases. V shed 0 bases, J shed 6 bases, and the junction held 0 bases outside the gene matches. The CDR3 consists of 14 residues. Looked up from germline, CDR1 is SGHRS and CDR2 is YFSETQ. CDR3 DNA sequence: TGCGCCAGCAGCTTGGGGACAGGGGGCGATACGCAGTATTTT. Its translation is CASSLGTGGDTQYF.

V gene TRBV6-5 combines with J gene TRBJ1-3; no clear D gene. With 2 bases removed from V and 3 bases from J, the gap between germline ends came to 14 bases. Germline-derived CDR1 and CDR2 are MNHEY and SVGAGI. This CDR3 comprises 16 residues. The CDR3 loop is CASSYTLSGGGNTIYF. CDR3 bases: TGTGCCAGCAGTTACACCCTGTCAGGCGGTGGAAACACCATATATTTT.

The chain employs TRBV11-3 and TRBJ1-5; D remains ambiguous. Germline V lookup: CDR1 SGHNT, CDR2 YENEEA. This CDR3 is built from 8 residues. V lost 4 bases and J lost 13, with 2 bases in between. This CDR3 reads CASSCQHF. DNA of the CDR3: TGTGCCAGCAGCTGTCAGCATTTT. Combining the CDR3 with reference TRBV11-3 and TRBJ1-5 gives the whole variable domain EAGVVQSPRYKIIEKKQPVAFWCNPISGHNTLYWYLQNLGQGPELLIRYENEEAVDDSQLPKDRFSAERLKGVDSTLKIQPAELGDSAVYLCASSCQHFGDGTRLSIL.

The V gene is TRBV28, the J gene TRBJ2-7; D gene ambiguous. Trimming stripped 6 bases from V and 4 bases from J, with 7 bases between. This CDR3 has 11 residues. Germline V gene sequence: CDR1 MDHEN, CDR2 SYDVKM. The DNA of the CDR3 is TGTGCCAGCAGCGGATTGTACGAGCAGTACTTC. This translates into CASSGLYEQYF.

The chain's CDR3 is CATRTSGDTDTQYF. The CDR3 bases are TGTGCCACCCGGACTAGCGGGGACACAGATACGCAGTATTTT. The chain uses TRBV27 and TRBJ2-3; 12 bases fit TRBD2. V gave up 10 bases and J gave up 2 bases; unmatched junction bases: 4. The CDR3 has 14 residues. Per germline, CDR1 MNHEY and CDR2 SMNVEV (reference sequence).

This clone was counted once. The CDR3 loop is CASSFTREYGYTF. CDR3 nucleotide sequence: TGTGCCAGCAGCTTTACGAGAGAATATGGCTACACCTTC. The chain uses TRBV11-2 and TRBJ1-2; no firm D call. CDR1 and CDR2 (germline): SGHAT, FQNNGV. The CDR3 consists of 13 residues. V shed 3 bases and J shed 5 bases, with 10 bases lying between them.

V usage is TRBV28 and J usage is TRBJ2-2; D uncertain. The CDR3 is made up of 14 amino acids. Trimming removed 6 bases from V and 0 bases from J, with 8 bases in between. Germline CDR1 is MDHEN and CDR2 is SYDVKM. CDR3 sequence reads: CASRSAPNTGELFF. The CDR3 bases are TGTGCCAGCAGGTCGGCACCGAACACCGGGGAGCTGTTTTTT.

The gene calls are TRBV11-2 and TRBJ2-1; D perhaps matches TRBD2 (6 bases). CDR1 and CDR2 from the germline V gene are SGHAT and FQNNGV. The CDR3 runs to 16 residues. Trimming stripped 1 base from V and 12 bases from J, with 22 bases between. CDR3 amino acids: CASSLGRAGTGVGQFF. CDR3 DNA: TGTGCCAGCAGCTTAGGCCGAGCGGGTACGGGAGTTGGGCAGTTCTTC.

This chain links TRBV28 with TRBJ1-5; D is unclear. V lost 3 bases to trimming and J lost 3 bases, with 9 bases between them. CDR3 length: 14 amino acids. Germline CDR1 reads MDHEN; CDR2 reads SYDVKM. CDR3 residues: CASSLLGNNQPQHF. CDR3 sequence (DNA): TGTGCCAGCAGTTTGTTGGGAAACAATCAGCCCCAGCATTTT.

This clone was recorded only once. The chain recombines TRBV11-2 with TRBJ2-7; no clear D gene. Germline CDR1 reads SGHAT; CDR2 reads FQNNGV. V shed 5 bases and J shed 7 bases, with 18 bases lying between them. The CDR3 is 14 residues long. The CDR3 DNA reads TGTGCCAGCAGCCACTTCACAAGGCGCTGGGAGCAGTACTTC. Residues: CASSHFTRRWEQYF.

The chain links TRBV4-2 to TRBJ2-2, with a possible D match to TRBD2 (5 bases). V lost 0 bases and J 6 bases, leaving 14 bases between the germline ends. The CDR3 loop spans 16 amino acids. CDR1 is LGHNA, CDR2 YNFKEQ, per germline. CDR3: CASSQDLAVLAGELFF. The DNA for the CDR3 is TGTGCCAGCAGCCAAGATCTAGCCGTCTTGGCCGGGGAGCTGTTTTTT.

The chain links TRBV7-8 to TRBJ1-4; D is unresolved. Deletions cut 5 bases from V and 1 base from J, with 11 bases between. The CDR3 extends over 15 amino acids. Germline CDR1 and CDR2: SGHVS and FQNEAQ. The CDR3 nucleotides are TGTGCCAGCAGCCTGACCGAAGGAACTAATGAAAAACTGTTTTTT. Amino acid sequence: CASSLTEGTNEKLFF.

This chain links TRBV28 with TRBJ1-2; 7 bases line up with TRBD1. J gave up 3 bases and V 6 bases, and 7 bases lay outside the gene matches. The CDR3 has 14 residues. Germline V gives CDR1 MDHEN, CDR2 SYDVKM. CDR3 in DNA: TGTGCCAGCAGGGCGACAGGGATACACTATGGCTACACCTTC. Encoded protein: CASRATGIHYGYTF.

This clone appeared once. The chain links TRBV14 to TRBJ2-1; maybe TRBD1 (6 bases). The germline V gene has CDR1 SGHDN and CDR2 FVKESK. The germline V and J ends were trimmed by 0 bases and 2 bases, with 8 bases remaining between them. This CDR3 region has 15 residues. Here the CDR3 DNA reads TGTGCCAGCAGCCAAGAGGGGACAACCTACAATGAGCAGTTCTTC. This translates into CASSQEGTTYNEQFF.

Worth noting for this clone: The same CDR3 can be traced to other DNA sequences in this sample. The chain links TRBV19 to TRBJ2-1, with a possible D match to TRBD1 (6 bases). The germline V gene has CDR1 LNHDA and CDR2 SQIVND (reference sequence). This CDR3 region has 13 residues. V gave up 7 bases and J gave up 4 bases, with 11 bases separating them. CDR3 loop: CASNPGQYNEQFF. DNA for the CDR3: TGTGCCAGTAACCCTGGACAGTACAATGAGCAGTTCTTC.

Of note for this clone: Other nucleotide sequences in the sample specify the same CDR3. The CDR3 DNA follows: TGTGCCTGGAAGAGCTCCTATAATTCACCCCTCCACTTT. It specifies CAWKSSYNSPLHF. V and J are TRBV30 and TRBJ1-6, with D unresolved. Germline V gene lookup returns CDR1 GTSNPN and CDR2 SVGIG (reference sequence). The CDR3 totals 13 residues. V shed 4 bases and J shed 0 bases, with 4 bases lying between them.

The chain combines TRBV25-1 with TRBJ2-3; either TRBD1 or TRBD2 may fit D (6 bases each). The CDR3 runs to 15 residues. Deletions cut 6 bases from V and 5 bases from J, with 18 bases between. Germline V gives CDR1 MGHDK, CDR2 SYGVNS. The CDR3 coding sequence is TGTGCCAGCAGCAGGCGCAGGGGAGGCGGAGATACGCAGTATTTT. It encodes CASSRRRGGGDTQYF.

The J gene is TRBJ2-3, the V gene TRBV10-2, with D possibly matching TRBD2 (5 bases). The germline V and J ends were trimmed by 5 bases and 2 bases, with 17 bases remaining between them. This CDR3 comprises 16 residues. In germline, CDR1 is WSHSY, CDR2 SAAADI. Here the CDR3 reads CASSHRSGRLTDTQYF. The CDR3 region has the DNA TGCGCCAGCAGTCACAGAAGCGGACGACTCACAGATACGCAGTATTTT.

The CDR3 DNA reads TGTGCCAGCAGTGCTTCACCTAGCGGAACCTACAATGAGCAGTTCTTC. It specifies CASSASPSGTYNEQFF. The gene calls are TRBV2 and TRBJ2-1, with 7 bases matching TRBD2. Germline lookup yields CDR1 SNHLY and CDR2 FYNNEI. After removal of 4 bases from V and 2 bases from J, the junction contained 8 bases not matched to a gene. The CDR3 extends over 16 amino acids.

This clone was detected a few times. The chain couples TRBV11-2 to TRBJ2-3; 10 bases fit TRBD2. V trimming: 5 bases; J trimming: 0 bases; junction bases outside the gene matches: 5. CDR3 length: 16 residues. Germline CDR1 and CDR2: SGHAT and FQNNGV. The CDR3 protein is CASSQGLAVSTDTQYF. The CDR3 nucleotides are TGTGCCAGCAGCCAAGGACTAGCGGTTAGCACAGATACGCAGTATTTT.

This clone has only a few counts. The rearrangement links TRBV7-9 to TRBJ2-7, with 7 positions matching TRBD1. This CDR3 is built from 16 residues. V lost 5 bases to trimming and J lost 2 bases; unmatched junction nucleotides: 12. Germline V gene lookup returns CDR1 SEHNR and CDR2 FQNEAQ (reference sequence). The CDR3 coding sequence is TGTGCCAGCAGCCGAGGGACAGAGGGGTATACCTACGAGCAGTACTTC. This sequence encodes CASSRGTEGYTYEQYF. Complete variable domain (other parts from reference TRBV7-9 and TRBJ2-7): DTGVSQNPRHKITKRGQNVTFRCDPISEHNRLYWYRQTLGQGPEFLTYFQNEAQLEKSRLLSDRFSAERPKGSFSTLEIQRTEQGDSAMYLCASSRGTEGYTYEQYFGPGTRLTVT.

This clone was counted a single time. The chain joins TRBV25-1 to TRBJ1-5; no reliable D call. Trimming shortened V by 3 bases and J by 0 bases, and 6 bases separated the two germline ends. This CDR3 has 14 amino acids. Germline loops: CDR1 MGHDK, CDR2 SYGVNS. The CDR3, as DNA: TGTGCCAGCAGTGATTTGGGTAGCAATCAGCCCCAGCATTTT. Translating it yields CASSDLGSNQPQHF. Full variable domain (missing parts from reference TRBV25-1 and TRBJ1-5): EADIYQTPRYLVIGTGKKITLECSQTMGHDKMYWYQQDPGMELHLIHYSYGVNSTEKGDLSSESTVSRIRTEHFPLTLESARPSHTSQYLCASSDLGSNQPQHFGDGTRLSIL.

This clone came up many times. The chain has TRBV11-2 and TRBJ2-1; 8 nucleotides agree with TRBD2. Per germline, CDR1 SGHAT and CDR2 FQNNGV. The J segment lost 2 bases and the V segment lost 4 bases, leaving 10 bases of the junction unmatched. CDR3 length equals 17 residues. The CDR3 here is CASSWVLAGHTYNEQFF. The CDR3 DNA reads TGTGCCAGCAGCTGGGTCTTAGCGGGACACACCTACAATGAGCAGTTCTTC.

The chain joins TRBV11-2 to TRBJ2-7, with TRBD1 as a possible D gene (6 bases). This CDR3 comprises 14 residues. V lost 5 bases to trimming and J lost 2 bases, with 13 bases between them. Germline CDR1 and CDR2: SGHAT and FQNNGV. As DNA, the CDR3 is TGTGCCAGCAGCCCCCGACAGGTCGCCTACGAGCAGTACTTC. Translated, it gives CASSPRQVAYEQYF.

This clone was seen just once. The V and J genes are TRBV27 and TRBJ1-3, with D possibly being TRBD1 (5 bases). V lost 3 bases, J lost 1 base, and 10 bases lay in between. The CDR3 length is 15 residues. Germline CDR1 and CDR2: MNHEY and SMNVEV (reference sequence). The CDR3 nucleotides read TGTGCCAGCAGTTTTCGGGGGACTTCTGGAAACACCATATATTTT. This encodes CASSFRGTSGNTIYF.

The rearrangement joins TRBV28 to TRBJ2-6; D is unresolved. Germline loops: CDR1 MDHEN, CDR2 SYDVKM. With 5 bases removed from V and 0 bases from J, the gap between germline ends came to 14 bases. The CDR3 is 17 residues long. This CDR3 is CASSRAGLNSGANVLTF. The CDR3 region has the DNA TGTGCCAGCAGTAGGGCAGGTCTCAACTCTGGGGCCAACGTCCTGACTTTC.